The 25 T cell receptor beta chains below all came from one sample that was sequenced in a study of response to subunit inactivated influenza vaccine. TCRdb redid the calling of the RT-PCR reads with MiXCR, one entry per CDR3 protein. This sample carries 500,000 to 600,000 distinct CDR3 sequences, 14% of them seen once, and the ten largest clones take 11%. Sample: PBMCs from blood, taken approximately 13 days after vaccination. These receptors came from a man in his fifties or sixties who received an inactivated influenza vaccine.

CDR3 in amino acids: CASSFSANTYEQYF. CDR3 DNA sequence: TGTGCCAGCAGTTTTAGTGCAAACACCTACGAGCAGTACTTC. The chain carries TRBV12-3 or TRBV12-4 and TRBJ2-7, with D unresolved. The CDR3 loop spans 14 amino acids. The V gene lost 3 bases and the J gene lost 2 bases, with 11 bases spanning the gap.

This rearrangement joins TRBV6-5 to TRBJ1-1; D is unclear. The CDR3 has 12 residues. The V and J ends lost 6 bases and 5 bases respectively, with 10 bases between them. Germline assignment: CDR1 MNHEY and CDR2 SVGAGI. CDR3 nucleotides: TGTGCCAGCAGGCGGCCACGAACTGAAGCTTTCTTT. It specifies CASRRPRTEAFF.

The chain has TRBV9 and TRBJ2-3; 10 nucleotides match TRBD2. Germline CDR1 and CDR2: SGDLS and YYNGEE. V was clipped by 3 bases and J by 2 bases; unmatched bases: 3. The CDR3 consists of 15 residues. The CDR3, as DNA: TGTGCCAGCAGCGGTAGCGGGGGGCTCACAGATACGCAGTATTTT. This sequence encodes CASSGSGGLTDTQYF. Together with reference TRBV9 and TRBJ2-3, the CDR3 gives the full variable domain: DSGVTQTPKHLITATGQRVTLRCSPRSGDLSVYWYQQSLDQGLQFLIQYYNGEERAKGNILERFSAQQFPDLHSELNLSSLELGDSALYFCASSGSGGLTDTQYFGPGTRLTVL.

This clonotype has just a few counts. The V call is TRBV12-3 or TRBV12-4, the J call TRBJ2-2; no definite D call. The V gene lost 3 bases and the J gene lost 12 bases, with 8 bases spanning the gap. CDR3 length equals 11 residues. The CDR3 DNA sequence: TGTGCCAGCAGTTTGGAAACGCAGCTGTTTTTT. Encoded protein: CASSLETQLFF.

This clonotype was seen a few times. The rearrangement uses TRBV6-7 and TRBJ1-4; D remains ambiguous. TRBV6-7 is assigned to the ORF class and has an uncertain function. CDR3 length equals 15 residues. The ends were cut back, 5 bases at V and 0 bases at J, with 10 bases in the middle. The CDR3 here is CASSRKGSTNEKLFF. The DNA for the CDR3 is TGTGCCAGCAGTCGTAAAGGGTCAACTAATGAAAAACTGTTTTTT.

This clonotype has only a few counts. V is TRBV15 and J is TRBJ2-7, with 12 bases aligning to TRBD2. V gave up 0 bases and J gave up 1 base; unmatched junction bases: 1. The CDR3 length is 16 residues. CDR1 and CDR2 from the germline V gene are LNHNV and YYDKDF (reference sequence). Here the CDR3 reads CATSREGTSGSYEQYF. CDR3 DNA: TGTGCCACCAGCAGAGAAGGGACTAGCGGGTCCTACGAGCAGTACTTC.

Ten or more counts support this clonotype. V is TRBV12-3 or TRBV12-4 and J is TRBJ1-6; TRBD1 might be the D (6 bases). There are 14 residues in the CDR3. Deletions cut 6 bases from V and 7 bases from J, with 13 bases between. CDR3 sequence (DNA): TGTGCCAGCAGCCCTGGGCAGGGGAATTCACCCCTCCACTTT. Amino acid sequence: CASSPGQGNSPLHF.

This clonotype was detected only a few times. The chain links TRBV25-1 to TRBJ1-2; no clear D. Germline lookup yields CDR1 MGHDK and CDR2 SYGVNS. V gave up 2 bases and J gave up 5 bases, with 9 bases separating them. This CDR3 region has 13 residues. CDR3 sequence reads: CASSEAGAYGYTF. Here the CDR3 DNA reads TGTGCCAGCAGTGAAGCAGGAGCTTATGGCTACACCTTC.

CDR3 protein: CAISDNPNQPQHF. DNA of the CDR3: TGTGCCATCAGTGATAACCCGAATCAGCCCCAGCATTTT. V and J are TRBV10-3 and TRBJ1-5; D remains ambiguous. The CDR3 has 13 amino acids. Germline CDR1 ENHRY, CDR2 SYGVKD. V lost 3 bases and J 4 bases, leaving 7 bases between the germline ends.

The rearrangement links TRBV6-2 or TRBV6-3 to TRBJ2-2; possibly TRBD1 for D (6 bases). CDR1 MNHEY and CDR2 SVGEGT come from the germline V gene. This CDR3 contains 16 residues. Between the trimmed V and J ends, which lost 3 bases and 4 bases, there was a span of 15 bases. The CDR3 DNA follows: TGTGCCAGCAGTTATTATGGACAGAGTAGCACCGGGGAGCTGTTTTTT. This gives the protein CASSYYGQSSTGELFF.

This clonotype has ten or more counts. The chain has TRBV27 and TRBJ2-1; TRBD1 matches 10 bases. Looked up from germline, CDR1 is MNHEY and CDR2 is SMNVEV (reference sequence). The CDR3 extends over 16 amino acids. V gave up 4 bases and J gave up 7 bases; unmatched junction bases: 10. CDR3 DNA: TGTGCCAGCAGTTACACTCTCGGACAGGGGGTGAATGAGCAGTTCTTC. Translation gives CASSYTLGQGVNEQFF.

This rearrangement joins TRBV7-2 to TRBJ2-5; D call uncertain. This CDR3 is built from 15 residues. Germline CDR1 SGHTA, CDR2 FQGNSA. V was clipped by 2 bases and J by 5 bases, with 15 bases between them. CDR3 residues: CASSLTSDHGETQYF. The CDR3 region has the DNA TGTGCCAGCAGCTTAACATCGGATCATGGGGAGACCCAGTACTTC.

This clonotype was counted a few times. The genes are TRBV4-1 and TRBJ2-3; weak D call: TRBD1 (5 bases). This CDR3 is 15 amino acids long. Germline V gives CDR1 MGHRA, CDR2 YSYEKL. The V end was cut by 1 base, the J end by 3 bases, with 11 bases between. The CDR3 sequence: CASSQGYRRTDTQYF. Here the CDR3 DNA reads TGCGCCAGCAGCCAAGGTTACAGGAGAACAGATACGCAGTATTTT.

The chain recombines TRBV12-3 or TRBV12-4 with TRBJ2-4; the D gene is possibly TRBD1 (6 bases). This CDR3 spans 15 amino acids. Trimming pared 1 base from V and 3 bases from J, leaving 10 bases between. The CDR3 reads CASSLGGLIKNIQYF. In DNA, the CDR3 is TGTGCCAGCAGTTTAGGGGGGCTGATCAAAAACATTCAGTACTTC.

V is TRBV7-9 and J is TRBJ2-2, with TRBD2 matching over 10 bases. Germline trimming cut 5 bases from V and 4 bases from J; bases unmatched to any gene: 7. CDR1 is SEHNR, CDR2 FQNEAQ, per germline (reference sequence). This CDR3 comprises 16 residues. CDR3 amino acids: CASSLSGTSATGELFF. The CDR3 DNA is TGTGCCAGCAGCCTCTCCGGGACTAGCGCCACCGGGGAGCTGTTTTTT. Looking up the rest from reference TRBV7-9 and TRBJ2-2 gives the full variable domain: DTGVSQNPRHKITKRGQNVTFRCDPISEHNRLYWYRQTLGQGPEFLTYFQNEAQLEKSRLLSDRFSAERPKGSFSTLEIQRTEQGDSAMYLCASSLSGTSATGELFFGEGSRLTVL.

The chain joins TRBV10-3 to TRBJ2-6, with D maybe TRBD2 (6 bases). V was trimmed by 0 bases and J by 2 bases, leaving 14 bases between them. The CDR3 loop spans 18 amino acids. Germline assignment: CDR1 ENHRY and CDR2 SYGVKD. In DNA, the CDR3 is TGTGCCATCAGTGAGTCCTCGGGGGTCGGGCCTGGGGCCAACGTCCTGACTTTC. Amino acid sequence: CAISESSGVGPGANVLTF.

V gene TRBV12-3 or TRBV12-4 combines with J gene TRBJ1-6; maybe TRBD1 (6 bases). Trimming removed 3 bases at V and 7 bases at J, with 10 bases between. The length of the CDR3 is 14 residues. The CDR3 bases are TGTGCCAGCAGTTTTAGTCAGGGGAATTCACCCCTCCACTTT. This sequence encodes CASSFSQGNSPLHF.

The J gene is TRBJ2-2, the V gene TRBV29-1; 8 positions agree with TRBD1. The CDR3 spans 14 residues. The germline V gene has CDR1 SQVTM and CDR2 ANQGSEA. V shed 7 bases, J shed 6 bases, and the junction held 10 bases outside the gene matches. CDR3 in amino acids: CSAAGGIYAGELFF. The CDR3 DNA is TGCAGCGCCGCAGGGGGCATTTACGCCGGGGAGCTGTTTTTT.

The V call is TRBV27, the J call TRBJ2-2, with D possibly matching TRBD1 (6 bases). The V gene lost 0 bases and the J gene lost 5 bases, with 10 bases spanning the gap. The CDR3 is 15 residues long. CDR1 and CDR2 (germline): MNHEY, SMNVEV (reference sequence). DNA for the CDR3: TGTGCCAGCAGTTTATCCAGGACAGCTACCGGGGAGCTGTTTTTT. It codes for CASSLSRTATGELFF.

J is TRBJ2-1 and V is TRBV5-1; D might be TRBD2 (7 bases). This CDR3 comprises 15 residues. Trimming removed 5 bases at V and 4 bases at J, with 16 bases between. Germline V CDR1 and CDR2: SGHRS, YFSETQ. CDR3 DNA: TGCGCCAGCAGTTCTGGCGGGGGCACTTACAATGAGCAGTTCTTC. Its translation: CASSSGGGTYNEQFF.

This clonotype was counted only a few times. CDR3 in DNA: TGCAGTGCTAGAGATTATGCGGGAGTGATTGAGCAGTTCTTC. This encodes CSARDYAGVIEQFF. J is TRBJ2-1 and V is TRBV20-1; TRBD2 agrees at 7 bases. Germline CDR1 reads DFQATT; CDR2 reads SNEGSKA (reference sequence). There are 14 residues in the CDR3. Trimming took 0 bases from V and 9 from J; bases not matched to a gene: 8.

The chain has TRBV30 and TRBJ2-7; TRBD1 agrees at 7 bases. The V gene end was trimmed by 3 bases and the J gene end by 2 bases; junction bases not matched to a gene: 7. This CDR3 comprises 14 residues. Germline V CDR1 and CDR2: GTSNPN, SVGIG (reference sequence). In nucleotides, the CDR3 is TGTGCCTGGAGAGCCCGGGACAGAGCCTACGAGCAGTACTTC. Translation gives CAWRARDRAYEQYF.

In this sample, this clonotype turned up many times. The chain is built from TRBV12-3 or TRBV12-4 and TRBJ2-1; D gene unclear. The CDR3 is 11 amino acids. With 10 bases removed from V and 4 bases from J, the gap between germline ends came to 8 bases. Here the CDR3 reads CATRPYNEQFF. In nucleotides, the CDR3 is TGTGCCACGAGACCATACAATGAGCAGTTCTTC.

V gene TRBV5-6 combines with J gene TRBJ2-7; D gene ambiguous. Deletions cut 4 bases from V and 2 bases from J, with 10 bases between. CDR1 is SGHDT and CDR2 is YYEEEE in the germline V gene. The CDR3 spans 13 residues. CDR3 amino acids: CASSQTPAYEQYF. Written as DNA, the CDR3 is TGTGCCAGCAGCCAGACCCCGGCCTACGAGCAGTACTTC.

This chain uses TRBV12-3 or TRBV12-4 with TRBJ2-1; D ambiguous. Trimming took 1 base from V and 10 from J, leaving 11 bases between them. This CDR3 region has 13 residues. The CDR3 reads CASSLGGVREQFF. The CDR3 DNA is TGTGCCAGCAGTTTAGGCGGAGTTCGCGAGCAGTTCTTC.